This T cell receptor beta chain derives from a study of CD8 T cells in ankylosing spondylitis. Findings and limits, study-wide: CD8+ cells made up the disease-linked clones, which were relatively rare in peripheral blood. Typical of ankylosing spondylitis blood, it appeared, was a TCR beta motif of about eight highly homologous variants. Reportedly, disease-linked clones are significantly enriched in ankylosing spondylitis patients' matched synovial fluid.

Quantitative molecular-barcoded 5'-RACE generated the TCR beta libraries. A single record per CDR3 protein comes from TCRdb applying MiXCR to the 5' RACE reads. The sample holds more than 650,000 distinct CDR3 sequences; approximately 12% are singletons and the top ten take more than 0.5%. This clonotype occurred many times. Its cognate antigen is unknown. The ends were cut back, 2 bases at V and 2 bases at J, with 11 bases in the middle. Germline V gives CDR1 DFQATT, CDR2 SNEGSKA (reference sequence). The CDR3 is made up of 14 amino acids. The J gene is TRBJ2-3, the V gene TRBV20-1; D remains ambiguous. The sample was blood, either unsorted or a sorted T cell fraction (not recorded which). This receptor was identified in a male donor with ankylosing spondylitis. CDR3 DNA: TGCAGTGCTAGACTCGGGTCCAACACAGATACGCAGTATTTT. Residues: CSARLGSNTDTQYF.